This T cell receptor (beta chain) appears in the sequencing data of a study of T cell responses to AZD1222 COVID-19 vaccine. The ends lost 7 bases at V and 9 bases at J; junction bases unmatched: 9. CDR1 and CDR2 (germline): SGHKS, YYEKEE (reference sequence). This CDR3 has 15 amino acids. Generated by immunoSEQ multiplex PCR, the TCRdb table keeps only in-frame clones and is missing some. Of 100,000 to 150,000 clones listed, around 91% were seen once; the top ten hold about 4.2%. Study-wide results and caveats: Donors were largely white British and mainly female; clonal diversity was possibly underestimated. Nearly half of unique spike-specific TCRs reportedly avoided B.1.351 and B.1.1.7 mutated regions.

To note about this clone: The antigen is not known.

This chain connects TRBV5-5 to TRBJ2-1; 14 bases line up with TRBD2. Material: peripheral blood, obtained on day 0 of MenACWY control vaccination. This receptor was taken from an adult in good health. In DNA form, the CDR3 reads TGTGCCAGCCGGGGACTAGCGGGAGTCGAGGCTGAGCAGTTCTTC. This codes for CASRGLAGVEAEQFF.